This TCR beta chain was retrieved from a study of cytomegalovirus exposure and HLA in healthy donors (dated by TCRdb to 2016 to 2017). Background for the entire study: An earlier analysis of about 560 of the donors reported 276 Gb of sequence data and about 120 million unique TCR beta sequences obtained from about 179 million T cells. An early release covering 550 to 650 HLA-typed donors comprised roughly 300 gigabases of sequencing data and 85 million to 100 million unique TCR sequences. Of the roughly 420 genotyped donors, 75% to 85% were placed in the genetic ancestry cluster associated with self-reported Caucasian donors. The study was designed to test whether signatures of past pathogen exposure could be identified by cataloging public T cell receptors. The study used immunosequencing to profile the T cell repertoires of several hundred subjects and linked those repertoires to cytomegalovirus serostatus. Along with the approximately 700-subject first cohort, a separate validation cohort of roughly 110 different subjects was used. To predict cytomegalovirus infection status, the study combined high-throughput TCR immunosequencing, statistical association of individual TCRs with disease status, and machine learning. A later analysis re-analyzed previously published TCR beta repertoires from approximately 670 donors and added high-resolution HLA genotyping to study TCR occurrence patterns. In the later analysis, no new phenotypic data were used to find candidate immune exposures; instead, reliance was placed on TCR beta sequences and their occurrence across donors. In an earlier analysis of 500 to 650 of the donors, high-throughput TCR beta sequencing was used to judge whether each TCR beta V gene segment behaved as functional or pseudogenic. Donor age, sex, ethnicity and CMV serostatus were collected together with the repertoire data. In a later genetic analysis, genome-wide SNP genotypes for about 60% of the 666 donors were used, and that subset was treated as a discovery cohort. All discovery cohort repertoires had been generated on a single sequencing platform. Class I and class II HLA loci were covered by the typing at four-digit resolution. The number of donors typed differed by locus, with 629-630 for A, B, C, DRB1 and DQB1, around 560 for DQA1, 600 to 610 for DPA1, and 472 for DPB1. Because of strong linkage in the cohort, 5 or 6 DR-DQ haplotypes were treated as single units for association and clustering. Among approximately 370 genotyped donors of the cohort, an average of approximately 200,000 unique TCR beta nucleotide sequences was sequenced per donor, of which 15% to 20% were non-productive.

Study-wide findings and limitations: A later genetic analysis reported fewer N-insertions in productive TCRs among donors in an Asian-associated ancestry cluster than the roughly 620-donor mean. The only immune exposure information available for the cohort was CMV serostatus. This cohort had only TCR beta chains sequenced, and the lack of alpha or paired-chain data limited which features could be detected. In a later analysis, several top co-occurrence clusters were reported to appear linked to parvovirus B19, influenza, CMV and Epstein-Barr virus. Because the 87-base-pair reads could not distinguish some IMGT-functional V segments, including TRBV6-2 and TRBV6-3, those segments were excluded. At a false discovery rate of 0.05, a later analysis linked fewer than 20,000 TCR beta sequences to specific HLA alleles. Because counts were too low, about 15 rarely observed V segments, including chromosome 9 orphons, were left out of the earlier analysis of 587 of the donors. The sequencing pipeline was judged likely to have produced a cluster of highly shared sequence variants as a technical artifact. In both the original and validation cohorts, the classifier was reported to diagnose cytomegalovirus status with high specificity and sensitivity. A further reported finding was that TCR beta sequences accurately predicted the HLA-A and HLA-B alleles for most subjects in the first cohort. In vitro tests confirmed that a few of the cytomegalovirus-associated TCR beta chains recognize cytomegalovirus antigens. In a later analysis, most CMV-associated TCR beta chains were found to appear HLA-restricted, with HLA associations seemingly driven largely by CMV exposure. An earlier analysis of 450 to 750 of the donors showed that most TCR beta V segments appeared in productive rearrangements either about 87% or about 30% of the time, which broadly matched IMGT annotations. In a later analysis, the rate of TCR association differed among HLA loci, with DRB1 alleles having the most associated TCRs and HLA-C alleles having the fewest. Because some donors lacked HLA typing at each locus, the association tests relied only on the typed subset. The presence/absence analyses assumed that sequencing depth was roughly uniform across donors, and that assumption may not be true. Most TCR sequences were seen in very few donors, while some public TCRs were found in many individuals. A later analysis found that HLA-associated TCR beta chains were more clonally expanded and had lower generation probabilities than equally common non-associated chains. Linkage disequilibrium might explain the correlated functional status among segregating V segments, but an unknown experimental factor could not be excluded. A total of fewer than 200 TCR beta chains were listed by the study as associated with cytomegalovirus. The authors suggested that the approach could potentially be generalized to other disease states and immunological phenotypes. In a later genetic analysis, a missense DCLRE1C variant was associated with V-gene and J-gene trimming of TCR beta chains, and the association was replicated in an independent cohort. Strong co-occurrence of HLA alleles, especially DR and DQ, made assigning TCR associations to individual alleles difficult.

Library construction relied on the immunoSEQ multiplex PCR assay. For the multiplex PCR, a mixture combining 60 forward primers for TCR Vbeta segments and 13 reverse primers for TCR Jbeta segments was used. The CDR3 region of rearranged TCR beta genes was amplified from genomic DNA with a multiplex PCR assay. The Illumina HiSeq System was used to sequence the amplified TCR beta libraries as 87-base-pair reads. As for the original processing: Across the 666 repertoires, a later analysis counted around 80 million unique TCR beta chains, 8.5 million to 12 million of which were shared by at least two donors. To remove PCR and sequencing errors, raw reads were error-corrected and collapsed into unique sequences using a nearest-neighbor algorithm that merged closely related sequences. Alignment of CDR3 sequences to IMGT reference sequences was used to assign V, D and J gene segments. Each retained sequence needed at least a six-nucleotide match to both a V gene segment and a J gene segment. A rearrangement was called productive if the CDR3 had no stop codons and remained in frame with V and J, and every other rearrangement was called non-productive. CDR3 was defined according to IMGT convention as the region running from the second conserved V-encoded cysteine to the conserved J-encoded phenylalanine. In an earlier analysis of more than 550 of the donors, sequences lacking an unambiguous match to a single V gene segment were excluded. An earlier analysis of 587 of the donors called V segments functional above 56.7% productive rearrangements and segregating when the between-donor standard deviation exceeded 5%. A statistical classification framework was developed to diagnose cytomegalovirus status using the catalog of TCR beta chain sequences. V and J gene assignment, in a later analysis, came from comparing TCR nucleotide sequences with IMGT/GENE-DB human TR gene sequences. The TCRdist pipeline was used in a later analysis to assign CDR3 sequences and most-parsimonious VDJ recombination scenarios. In a later analysis, each TCR beta chain was defined by its CDR3 amino acid sequence together with its V-gene family, and reads without a unique V-gene family were excluded. As a way to deal with suspected cross-contamination and a sequencing artifact, a later analysis dropped hundreds of nucleotide sequences that were highly shared and had low generation probability. For each public chain, a later analysis derived a clonal expansion index from normalized ranks of inferred template counts within each repertoire. Generation probabilities in a later analysis came from a VDJ recombination model fitted to out-of-frame rearrangements, and those results were checked against IGoR. Hypergeometric tests were used in a later analysis to score TCR-TCR, TCR-HLA and TCR-CMV co-occurrence, with a repertoire-size bias correction applied to the TCR pairs. In a later analysis, false discovery rates were estimated by permuting HLA or CMV assignments 20 times. In a later analysis, co-occurring TCRs were grouped using DBSCAN, with TCRdist sequence similarity added in when clustering inside HLA-allele-positive subsets. Repertoires with fewer than 30,000 or more than 120,000 public chains were left out of co-occurrence clustering, as were about five repertoires with anomalous nucleotide sharing. TCRdb stores this immuneACCESS table with in-frame sequences only. Part of the clones is absent; in the studies checked, under half of the shortfall reflects unresolved V genes, and no reason is known for the rest. V, J and clone size reflect that table, while D and trimming were determined from the DNA. The sample's own table lists some 120,000 clones. The ten most abundant clones make up about 2.2% of the sample.

Concerning this clone itself: It lacks a known antigen.

The cohort consisted of fewer than 700 healthy bone marrow donors. At the time of sampling, every cohort member was nominally healthy, though immune exposures that went unrecorded were likely present. The donor tested CMV seronegative and was one of the 352 seronegative cohort members. A peripheral blood sample was provided by each donor, and peripheral blood mononuclear cells were used for TCR beta sequencing. The Qiagen DNeasy Blood Extraction Kit was used to extract genomic DNA from the blood cell samples. Here V drops 2 bases and J drops 6 bases, and the junction holds 10 bases not matched to any gene. CDR3 length: 15 amino acids, cysteine to phenylalanine. Here the CDR3 DNA is all that survives: 45 bases in frame from base 1. The germline V gene gives CDR1 as MDHEN and CDR2 as SYDVKM.

The chain employs TRBV28 and TRBJ2-7, and 7 junction bases match TRBD1. The sequenced sample was PBMCs. The receptor was isolated from a man in his forties or fifties in good health and CMV-seronegative. The base sequence is TGTGCCAGCAGTTTAGCCGACAGGGCCGAGGGCGAGCAGTACTTC. This codes for CASSLADRAEGEQYF.